Sequencing of this TCR beta chain was carried out in a study of blood T cell repertoires in COVID-19 (dated by TCRdb to 2018 to 2020). Regarding the study in general: Samples from collaborators originated in the United States, Italy and Spain and spanned both the acute and convalescent phases of COVID-19. A de-identified subject ID, COVID-19 status, age in years and sex were almost always included in the sample metadata. The repertoires were made available in a free public database intended to serve as a resource for research on the immune response to SARS-CoV-2. Samples came from the ongoing ImmuneRACE study (first 160 participants) plus 1,254 subjects from 6 global collaborators. The dataset comprised deeply sampled blood TCRbeta repertoires from subjects exposed to, actively infected with, or recovered from COVID-19. Where available, HLA class I and class II types were obtained from metadata supplied by the sample provider rather than from assay-based typing. The material from the prospective study consisted of cDNA or gDNA derived from T cells, B-cell-depleted T cells, or PBMCs. What the authors observed across the whole study: Clinical and demographic metadata were provided uncurated, with the amount varying by source and participant.

In the case of this clone: Its cognate antigen has yet to be identified. No base qualities exist here, and no much larger clone lies one base off it.

TCRbeta CDR3 regions were amplified from genomic DNA using the immunoSEQ Assay, a bias-controlled multiplex PCR. From the authors' description of their analysis: The number of nucleated cells in each sample was estimated by amplification of reference gene primers within the assay. To quantify the absolute abundance of each unique TCRbeta CDR3 rearrangement, sequence reads were collapsed and filtered. For each sample, productive Simpson clonality was calculated as the square root of Simpson's diversity index over productive rearrangements. TCRdb took this table from immuneACCESS and kept in-frame rearrangements with V and J called. Such tables lack part of the clones; where checked against another copy, unresolved V genes explain under half of the gap, and the rest is unexplained. That table furnishes V, J and clone size, whereas the DNA furnished D and trimming. This sample comprises some 71,000 clones, roughly four fifths of them detected only once. The ten biggest clones cover approximately 12% of the sample.

Reading the germline V gene (reference sequence) gives CDR1 LNHDA and CDR2 SQIVND. V is pruned by 5 bases and J by 5 bases, leaving 13 bases of the junction without a gene match. The cysteine opens and the phenylalanine closes a CDR3 of 17 amino acids. The retained sequence is limited to the CDR3, 51 bases, with the frame set at the first base. At one collaborating source in Seattle, patients were enrolled during active infection and were followed longitudinally through the course of disease. Each collaborating institution followed its own protocols to collect whole blood in K2EDTA tubes. Collaborator samples were shipped for TCRbeta analysis as frozen whole blood, isolated PBMCs, or DNA extracted from either sample type.

The TCR comes from a man aged 50 to 59 with COVID-19, enrolled during active disease. The chain uses TRBV19 and TRBJ2-2, with 8 bases matching TRBD1. Specimen: peripheral blood. CDR3 reads: CASSPGANRGKTGELFF. The base sequence is TGTGCCAGTAGTCCAGGGGCAAACAGGGGGAAGACCGGGGAGCTGTTTTTT.